This T cell receptor beta chain was found in a study of T cell repertoires in cytomegalovirus infection. This clonotype has at least ten counts. The antigen remains undetermined. TCRdb fed the reads into MiXCR, producing one record per CDR3 protein. The sample contains 290,000 or so distinct CDR3 sequences, approximately 10% of which appear only once. The CDR3 loop spans 14 amino acids. Looked up from germline, CDR1 is SGHTA and CDR2 is FQGNSA. The V end was cut by 5 bases, the J end by 5 bases, with 15 bases between. Broader study findings: People with CMV and the relevant HLA were identified by cumulative public TCR beta family frequency.

The sequence was collected from a human donor in good health (CMV status not recorded). Some clones in this sample may be carry-over from other donors' samples. The sequenced sample consisted of PBMCs. The rearrangement uses TRBV7-2 and TRBJ1-1; D is perhaps TRBD1 (6 bases). CDR3 DNA sequence: TGTGCCAGCAGCCCGGGGGGGGCGCGGACTGAAGCTTTCTTT. It encodes CASSPGGARTEAFF.